These T cell receptor beta chains were read from a single sample in a study of T cells in Graves' hyperthyroidism and ophthalmopathy. TCRdb recomputed calls from the multiplex PCR reads with MiXCR, one row per CDR3 protein. The sample has around 370,000 distinct CDR3 sequences; under 20% are singletons. The sequenced sample was blood. These receptors were obtained from a man between 18 and 35 years old with Graves' ophthalmopathy. The CDR3 runs from the conserved cysteine through the conserved F or W. Expanded clones are given a class, and other clones once, few, many or no size at all.

v_gene	abundance	j_gene	CDR3aa
TRBV10-3	-	TRBJ1-6	CAISRGQGANSPLHF
TRBV6-1	many	TRBJ2-2	CASSALGRVFDTGELFF
TRBV13	few	TRBJ1-3	CASSIQGASGNTIYF
TRBV7-2	many	TRBJ1-1	CASSWDRERGVGEAFF
TRBV11-2	-	TRBJ1-1	CASSTDSVNTEAFF
TRBV5-5	few	TRBJ1-6	CATTRGIDNSPLHF
TRBV5-6	few	TRBJ2-7	CASSLLRAEQYF
TRBV5-1	many	TRBJ2-1	CASSPWERGDNNEQFF
TRBV20-1	-	TRBJ2-7	CSATSGTSGGARQYF
TRBV18	many	TRBJ2-3	CASSPGPSTDTQYF
TRBV20-1	many	TRBJ2-3	CSARGGGTSTDTQYF
TRBV6-5	few	TRBJ2-7	CASSYSSTAGQSSYEQYF
TRBV28	-	TRBJ2-5	CASSKSGGETQYF
TRBV5-1	many	TRBJ2-3	CASSSMDGTDTQYF
TRBV29-1	few	TRBJ2-5	CSVTPGGLETQYF